This entry lists 26 T cell receptor beta chains sequenced from one sample in a study of blood T cells in healthy people across ages. The authors ran a second PCR of 7 to 11 cycles using a sample-barcoded 5' primer and a J-beta primer mix. TCRdb used MiXCR to reprocess the 5' RACE reads, holding one entry per CDR3 protein. The table includes hundreds of thousands of distinct CDR3 sequences, about 45% detected once. The material sequenced was blood. The receptors come from a man of 80 years or more in good health.

This clonotype was counted many times. The chain combines TRBV4-1 with TRBJ2-7; TRBD2 might be the D (6 bases). V was shortened by 1 base and J by 3 bases, with 13 bases between the two germline ends. CDR3 length: 15 residues. Germline lookup yields CDR1 MGHRA and CDR2 YSYEKL. The CDR3 region has the DNA TGCGCCAGCAGCCAAGTGCGTGGGGGGAGCTACGAGCAGTACTTC. Translated: CASSQVRGGSYEQYF.

The chain combines TRBV7-6 with TRBJ2-5, with D unresolved. The CDR3 contains 13 residues. Germline V gene sequence: CDR1 SGHVS, CDR2 FNYEAQ. V gave up 6 bases and J gave up 2 bases, with 10 bases separating them. CDR3 amino acids: CASRPEMQETQYF. The CDR3 DNA reads TGTGCCAGCAGGCCAGAAATGCAAGAGACCCAGTACTTC.

The J gene is TRBJ2-5, the V gene TRBV28; unclear D gene. Germline loops: CDR1 MDHEN, CDR2 SYDVKM. V was cut by 6 bases and J by 11 bases, with 16 bases left in between. The length of the CDR3 is 12 residues. The CDR3 nucleotides are TGTGCCAGCAGACCAACCTACAATGAGCAGTACTTC. Translation: CASRPTYNEQYF.

This clonotype was found a few times. The rearrangement uses TRBV20-1 and TRBJ1-6, with TRBD1 identical over 9 bases. V trimming: 5 bases; J trimming: 9 bases; junction bases outside the gene matches: 5. The CDR3 loop spans 13 amino acids. Germline CDR1 DFQATT, CDR2 SNEGSKA (reference sequence). CDR3 coding DNA: TGCAGTGCTCGGGACAGGGCGGCTTCACCCCTCCACTTT. It translates to CSARDRAASPLHF.

This chain connects TRBV20-1 to TRBJ2-3; D tentatively fits TRBD1 or TRBD2 (5 bases each). There are 13 residues in the CDR3. From germline, CDR1 is DFQATT and CDR2 SNEGSKA (reference sequence). The V and J ends lost 1 base and 4 bases respectively, with 9 bases between them. CDR3 sequence reads: CSARGGNADTQYF. CDR3 in DNA: TGCAGTGCTAGAGGGGGGAATGCAGATACGCAGTATTTT.

The chain combines TRBV6-1 with TRBJ1-2, with a weak D call TRBD1 (5 bases). CDR1 is MNHNS, CDR2 SASEGT, per germline. The CDR3 covers 15 residues. Trimming cost V 6 bases and J 0 bases, with 14 bases left between them. CDR3 region: CASREPQEPNYGYTF. The CDR3 region has the DNA TGTGCCAGCAGGGAACCACAGGAGCCTAACTATGGCTACACCTTC.

The rearrangement joins TRBV18 to TRBJ2-5, with TRBD2 as a possible D gene (6 bases). V shed 3 bases and J shed 11 bases, with 19 bases lying between them. The length of the CDR3 is 14 residues. CDR1 and CDR2 (germline): KGHSH, LQKENI. For the CDR3, the DNA is TGTGCCAGCTCACCGCGGGCGGAGGGGCAGGAGCAGTACTTC. As protein: CASSPRAEGQEQYF.

The chain couples TRBV20-1 to TRBJ1-5; D is ambiguous. Per the germline V gene, CDR1 is DFQATT and CDR2 is SNEGSKA (reference sequence). This CDR3 comprises 12 residues. Trimming took 4 bases from V and 6 from J, leaving 10 bases between them. The DNA of the CDR3 is TGCAGTGCTAACCGGGGATCTCAGCCCCAGCATTTT. Its translation is CSANRGSQPQHF.

This chain connects TRBV4-1 to TRBJ2-1; 11 positions match TRBD2. Germline CDR1 and CDR2: MGHRA and YSYEKL. V lost 3 bases, J lost 6 bases, and 4 bases stayed unmatched. The CDR3 covers 15 residues. CDR3 sequence (DNA): TGCGCCAGCAGCCAGCTTAGCGGGGGGGGCAATGAGCAGTTCTTC. It encodes CASSQLSGGGNEQFF.

This chain joins TRBV4-1 and TRBJ2-3; D is uncertain. V dropped 0 bases and J dropped 2 bases, with 9 bases sitting between them. CDR3 size: 15 residues. CDR1 and CDR2 from the germline V gene are MGHRA and YSYEKL. The CDR3 nucleotides read TGCGCCAGCAGCCAAGATTCCGACACCACAGATACGCAGTATTTT. Its translation: CASSQDSDTTDTQYF.

The chain carries TRBV9 and TRBJ2-3; D is unresolved. Germline values: CDR1 SGDLS, CDR2 YYNGEE. CDR3 size: 13 residues. The ends were cut back, 1 base at V and 3 bases at J, with 6 bases in the middle. The CDR3 spells CASSVLRTDTQYF. DNA for the CDR3: TGTGCCAGCAGCGTACTAAGGACAGATACGCAGTATTTT. The variable domain in full, with the rest retrieved from reference TRBV9 and TRBJ2-3, is DSGVTQTPKHLITATGQRVTLRCSPRSGDLSVYWYQQSLDQGLQFLIQYYNGEERAKGNILERFSAQQFPDLHSELNLSSLELGDSALYFCASSVLRTDTQYFGPGTRLTVL.

The chain carries TRBV2 and TRBJ1-2; maybe TRBD1 (5 bases). Trimming removed 3 bases from V and 7 bases from J, with 12 bases in between. This CDR3 spans 13 amino acids. Per the germline V gene, CDR1 is SNHLY and CDR2 is FYNNEI. CDR3 DNA sequence: TGTGCCAGCAGTGAGGTGCAGGGAAGTGGCTACACCTTC. Translation: CASSEVQGSGYTF.

This clonotype was seen ten or more times. The chain uses TRBV7-2 and TRBJ2-7; 13 bases line up with TRBD2. The CDR3 sequence is 16 residues long. V gave up 5 bases and J gave up 2 bases; unmatched junction bases: 6. CDR1 is SGHTA, CDR2 FQGNSA, per germline. CDR3 sequence: CASSPRTSGRTYEQYF. DNA for the CDR3: TGTGCCAGCAGCCCTCGGACTAGCGGGAGAACCTACGAGCAGTACTTC.

This clonotype was counted ten times or more. The chain links TRBV4-3 to TRBJ2-3, with 10 bases identical to TRBD2. Germline V CDR1 and CDR2: LGHNA, YSLEER. This CDR3 spans 15 amino acids. The ends lost 4 bases at V and 5 bases at J; junction bases unmatched: 6. CDR3 residues: CASSRGTSDGDTQYF. As DNA, the CDR3 is TGCGCCAGCAGCCGCGGGACTAGCGATGGAGATACGCAGTATTTT.

The rearrangement joins TRBV25-1 to TRBJ2-7, with 8 nucleotides matching TRBD1. This CDR3 region has 14 residues. Trimming cost V 4 bases and J 3 bases; bases outside gene matches: 5. In germline, CDR1 is MGHDK, CDR2 SYGVNS. CDR3 sequence reads: CASSVTGALYEQYF. The CDR3 coding sequence is TGTGCCAGCAGTGTGACAGGGGCTCTCTACGAGCAGTACTTC.

The gene calls are TRBV7-6 and TRBJ2-7; D gene unclear. The germline V gene encodes CDR1 SGHVS and CDR2 FNYEAQ. The CDR3 has 12 residues. V lost 2 bases and J 5 bases, leaving 7 bases between the germline ends. The CDR3 reads CASSLNLHEQYF. For the CDR3, the DNA is TGTGCCAGCAGCTTAAATCTCCACGAGCAGTACTTC.

This clonotype was observed a few times. The chain couples TRBV20-1 to TRBJ2-1, with D tentatively TRBD2 (5 bases). Germline V gene data show CDR1 as DFQATT and CDR2 as SNEGSKA (reference sequence). The V and J ends lost 2 bases and 4 bases respectively, with 18 bases between them. This CDR3 has 16 amino acids. CDR3 sequence reads: CSARHPLGSLYNEQFF. The CDR3, as DNA: TGCAGTGCTAGACACCCTCTAGGGAGCCTATACAATGAGCAGTTCTTC.

The rearrangement uses TRBV7-2 and TRBJ2-3; 10 bases are a match to TRBD2. From germline, CDR1 is SGHTA and CDR2 FQGNSA. The V gene end was trimmed by 1 base and the J gene end by 11 bases; junction bases not matched to a gene: 15. This CDR3 is built from 17 residues. The CDR3 DNA reads TGTGCCAGCAGCTTAGAACCTTTCGGGCTAGCGGGAGCCGAGCAGTATTTT. This gives the protein CASSLEPFGLAGAEQYF.

The chain joins TRBV3-1 to TRBJ1-2, with D unresolved. The CDR3 length is 11 residues. V was pared by 3 bases and J by 6 bases, with 5 bases between. Germline V lookup: CDR1 LGHDT, CDR2 YNNKEL (reference sequence). CDR3 loop: CASSHLDGYTF. CDR3 DNA sequence: TGTGCCAGCAGCCACCTCGATGGCTACACCTTC.

On this clonotype: A much more abundant neighbour one base away suggests this may be a read error. The chain is built from TRBV15 and TRBJ2-7; 13 bases line up with TRBD2. The J call is uncertain, as TRBJ2-5 better fits the DNA end. Germline CDR1 is LNHNV and CDR2 is YYDKDF (reference sequence). This CDR3 is built from 19 residues. For the CDR3, the DNA is TGTGCCACCAGCAGTGGGGAACTCGGACTAGCGGGAGACACAGAGACCCAGTACTTC. It yields the protein CATSSGELGLAGDTETQYF.

V and J are TRBV3-1 and TRBJ2-3; 9 bases agree with TRBD2. The CDR3 consists of 15 residues. Germline CDR1 reads LGHDT; CDR2 reads YNNKEL (reference sequence). J was trimmed by 6 bases and V by 6 bases; bases with no gene match: 10. CDR3 protein: CASSKLAGASDTQYF. The CDR3 bases are TGTGCCAGCAGTAAACTAGCGGGTGCTTCGGATACGCAGTATTTT.

Only a few counts were recorded for this clonotype. The chain joins TRBV7-8 to TRBJ2-4, with D maybe TRBD2 (5 bases). The closer fit of TRBJ2-7 to the DNA end suggests the J call may be wrong. Germline V lookup: CDR1 SGHVS, CDR2 FQNEAQ. The CDR3 loop spans 13 amino acids. The CDR3 bases are TGTGCCAGCAGTCCAAGACGGGGCTACGAGCAGTACTTC. The encoded protein is CASSPRRGYEQYF.

The table lists this clonotype with a few counts. V gene TRBV10-3 combines with J gene TRBJ1-1; no firm D call. Per germline, CDR1 ENHRY and CDR2 SYGVKD. The CDR3 is 14 amino acids. Trimming removed 6 bases at V and 1 base at J, with 12 bases between. CDR3 loop: CAISALGQNTEAFF. CDR3 DNA sequence: TGTGCCATCAGCGCCCTCGGGCAGAACACTGAAGCTTTCTTT.

This clonotype has a count of ten or more. The genes are TRBV28 and TRBJ2-3; 8 bases fit TRBD1. The germline gives CDR1 MDHEN, CDR2 SYDVKM. The V gene end was trimmed by 6 bases and the J gene end by 3 bases; junction bases not matched to a gene: 5. The CDR3 covers 14 residues. The CDR3 nucleotides read TGTGCCAGCAGCGGAGGACAGGGTACAGATACGCAGTATTTT. The encoded protein is CASSGGQGTDTQYF.

The table lists this clonotype with a few counts. J is TRBJ2-7 and V is TRBV28; no clear D. Germline loops: CDR1 MDHEN, CDR2 SYDVKM. Trimming cost V 2 bases and J 1 base, with 12 bases left between them. CDR3 size: 15 residues. The CDR3 region has the DNA TGTGCCAGCAGTTTAAAACAATCGACGTCCTACGAGCAGTACTTC. Translation: CASSLKQSTSYEQYF.

The genes are TRBV29-1 and TRBJ2-7; D is perhaps TRBD2 (6 bases). Trimming removed 6 bases at V and 5 bases at J, with 17 bases between. This CDR3 has 13 amino acids. CDR1 is SQVTM and CDR2 is ANQGSEA in the germline V gene. The chain's CDR3 is CSVDGGSENEQYF. The CDR3 nucleotides read TGCAGCGTAGACGGGGGATCGGAGAACGAGCAGTACTTC.